This is a list of T cell receptor beta chains from one sample in a study of CD8 T cells in Susac syndrome. From the immunoSEQ multiplex PCR reads, TCRdb called clonotypes with MiXCR, one entry per CDR3 protein. The table lists about 180,000 distinct CDR3 sequences, 90% to 95% of them singletons, with less than 0.2% in the top ten. Source material: CD8+ T cells from PBMCs. These receptors originate from a human donor with multiple sclerosis. The conserved cysteine and the conserved F or W are not part of the CDR3 here. Some rows mark clone size as missing; the rest say once, few, many or name a class of expanded clone.

TRBJ2-7 | . | TRBV3-1 | ASSQGGRVPPREQY
TRBJ2-3 | . | TRBV20-1 | SATNLGLAVTDTQY
TRBJ2-5 | once | TRBV2 | ASRETSLETQY
TRBJ2-7 | once | TRBV28 | ASRQGTGRVYEQY
TRBJ1-5 | . | TRBV27 | ASSLLPSTNQPQH
TRBJ2-1 | . | TRBV2 | ARGTGTDYYNEQF
TRBJ2-7 | once | TRBV3-1 | ASSPGPTSRRGVTYEQY
TRBJ2-1 | . | TRBV9 | ASSEPGLAGDLQRNEQF
TRBJ2-7 | . | TRBV29-1 | SVILLSYEQY
TRBJ2-3 | . | TRBV7-8 | ASSSTPGLVFLVDTQY
TRBJ2-5 | . | TRBV7-8 | ASSLGDGTQY
TRBJ1-1 | . | TRBV5-1 | ASRGQGKAF
TRBJ2-7 | . | TRBV6-6 | ASSHNEQY
TRBJ2-5 | . | TRBV29-1 | SDQTRLAQY
TRBJ1-1 | . | TRBV20-1 | SAREPGPEAF
TRBJ2-1 | . | TRBV12-3/TRBV12-4 | ASAPGQHYQF
TRBJ2-1 | . | TRBV28 | ASNPQLPNEQF